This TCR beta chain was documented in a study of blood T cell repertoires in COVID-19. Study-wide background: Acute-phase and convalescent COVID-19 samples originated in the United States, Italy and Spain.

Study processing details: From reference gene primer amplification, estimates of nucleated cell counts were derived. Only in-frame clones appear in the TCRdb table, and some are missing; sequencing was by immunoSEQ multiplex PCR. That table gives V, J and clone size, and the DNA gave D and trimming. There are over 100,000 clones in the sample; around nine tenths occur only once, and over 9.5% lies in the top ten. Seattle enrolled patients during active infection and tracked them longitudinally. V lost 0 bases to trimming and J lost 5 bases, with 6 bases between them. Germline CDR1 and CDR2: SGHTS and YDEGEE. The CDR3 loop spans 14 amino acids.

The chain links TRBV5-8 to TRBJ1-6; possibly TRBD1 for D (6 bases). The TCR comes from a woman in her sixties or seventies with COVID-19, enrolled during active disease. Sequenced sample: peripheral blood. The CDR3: CASSLGQDNSPLHF. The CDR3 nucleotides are TGTGCCAGCAGCTTGGGACAGGATAATTCACCCCTCCACTTT. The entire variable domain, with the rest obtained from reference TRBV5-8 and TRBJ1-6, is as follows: EAGVTQSPTHLIKTRGQQATLRCSPISGHTSVYWYQQALGLGLQFLLWYDEGEERNRGNFPPRFSGRQFPNYSSELNVNALELEDSALYLCASSLGQDNSPLHFGNGTRLTVT.